The entry that follows covers one T cell receptor beta chain sequence. The target antigen is unknown. Every isolated RNA sample was fully reverse transcribed, so sequencing captured expressed TCRB transcripts. Clones were read by immunoSEQ multiplex PCR, and TCRdb kept only the in-frame ones, dropping some. Seen here are some 220,000 clones, under 13% observed once, and the top ten hold 1% to 1.5%. The data were taken from a study of beta chain features in type 1 diabetes. Germline values: CDR1 SGHDT, CDR2 YYEEEE. The CDR3 runs to 18 residues. V shed 7 bases, J shed 7 bases, and the junction held 16 bases outside the gene matches. General study points: PCR might preferentially amplify shorter templates, equally in patients and controls. Patients' naive, central memory and Treg TCRB repertoires seemed closer to one another than those of healthy donors.

Sequenced material: central memory CD4+ T cells from blood. This chain connects TRBV5-6 to TRBJ2-1, with 14 bases aligning to TRBD2. The receptor's source is a man between 18 and 29 years old in good health. The CDR3 region has the DNA TGTGCCAGCTCAAGGGGACTAGCGGGAGTAAGGCGGTTGAATGAGCAGTTCTTC. The encoded protein is CASSRGLAGVRRLNEQFF.